This T cell receptor (beta chain) is from a study of T cells in Graves' hyperthyroidism and ophthalmopathy. Whole-study context: Peripheral blood was acquired at first diagnosis, ahead of any therapy whatsoever.

Germline values: CDR1 ENHRY, CDR2 SYGVKD. CDR3 length equals 13 residues. V was pared by 10 bases and J by 2 bases, with 7 bases of the junction left unmatched. RNA transcripts provided the source from which TCR beta CDR3 regions were amplified. First-round RT-PCR of the TCR CDR3 relied on the HTBI primer set. MiXCR, run by TCRdb on the multiplex PCR reads, gives a single entry per CDR3 protein. This sample has some 400,000 distinct CDR3 sequences; approximately 15% occur once, and the top ten carry roughly 9.6%. In making diagnoses, clinical symptoms, serum thyroxine and TRAb, thyroid ultrasound and orbital computed tomography were all used.

V is TRBV10-3 and J is TRBJ1-1; TRBD1 agrees at 7 bases. This TCR was recovered from a woman in her sixties or seventies with Graves' hyperthyroidism. The specimen sequenced was blood. The CDR3 here is CATSNRGNTEAFF. In DNA form, the CDR3 reads TGTGCCACCTCCAACAGGGGTAACACTGAAGCTTTCTTT.